This passage covers 9 T cell receptor beta chains from one sample sequenced in a study of shared clonotypes between healthy human individuals. Using immunoSEQ multiplex PCR, the repertoire was profiled, and TCRdb retains in-frame clones only, with some absent. Seen here are some 350,000 clones, roughly 70% observed once, and the top ten hold about a tenth. The sample comprised memory CD4+ T cells sorted from blood. Stated subset: CD45RA-negative fraction. These receptors were collected from a man in his thirties or forties in good health.

The chain is built from TRBV6-1 and TRBJ2-5; the D gene is possibly TRBD1 (6 bases). Germline V CDR1 and CDR2: MNHNS, SASEGT. The CDR3 runs to 11 residues. The V end was cut by 6 bases, the J end by 5 bases, with 7 bases between. CDR3 sequence reads: CASRRGETQYF. CDR3 nucleotide sequence: TGTGCCAGCAGGAGGGGGGAGACCCAGTACTTC.

There are a few counts of this clone. This chain links TRBV9 with TRBJ1-6, with a possible D match to TRBD1 (6 bases). In germline, CDR1 is SGDLS, CDR2 YYNGEE. The CDR3 loop spans 18 amino acids. Trimming shortened V by 4 bases and J by 0 bases, and 17 bases separated the two germline ends. The DNA of the CDR3 is TGTGCCAGCAGCACCGGACAGCCTGGGGCCTCCTATAATTCACCCCTCCACTTT. Encoded protein: CASSTGQPGASYNSPLHF.

V is TRBV28 and J is TRBJ1-5; no clear D. The germline V gene encodes CDR1 MDHEN and CDR2 SYDVKM. CDR3 size: 15 residues. The V end lost 3 bases, the J end lost 4 bases, and 13 bases lay between the germline ends. CDR3 region: CASSLRFFENQPQHF. DNA of the CDR3: TGTGCCAGCAGTTTGAGATTTTTCGAAAATCAGCCCCAGCATTTT.

The gene calls are TRBV5-1 and TRBJ2-2; 8 nucleotides match TRBD2. Trimming took 2 bases from V and 0 from J; bases not matched to a gene: 3. The CDR3 has 16 amino acids. The germline CDR1 and CDR2 sequences are SGHRS and YFSETQ. Here the CDR3 reads CASSFGGASNTGELFF. CDR3 nucleotides: TGCGCCAGCAGCTTCGGGGGGGCGTCGAACACCGGGGAGCTGTTTTTT.

The chain is built from TRBV11-2 and TRBJ2-5, with 8 bases fitting TRBD2. The V gene's germline CDR1 is SGHAT and CDR2 FQNNGV. V shed 4 bases and J 5 bases; nucleotides not matched to a gene: 12. This CDR3 spans 16 amino acids. The CDR3 bases are TGTGCCAGCAGCTCTAGGACCCCCGGGAGGGGGGAGACCCAGTACTTC. Translating it yields CASSSRTPGRGETQYF.

This rearrangement joins TRBV7-2 to TRBJ1-2, with TRBD1 matching over 10 bases. V gave up 1 base and J gave up 8 bases; unmatched junction bases: 4. Germline V gives CDR1 SGHTA, CDR2 FQGNSA. The CDR3 has 14 amino acids. The CDR3 bases are TGTGCCAGCAGCTTAGGGGACAGGGGAAGCGGCTACACCTTC. Encoded protein: CASSLGDRGSGYTF.

This clone was observed a single time. J is TRBJ2-1 and V is TRBV7-6; D gene ambiguous. V was cut by 3 bases and J by 0 bases, with 9 bases left in between. The CDR3 length is 15 residues. The germline V gene has CDR1 SGHVS and CDR2 FNYEAQ. CDR3 sequence reads: CASSLSEISYNEQFF. The CDR3 nucleotides are TGTGCCAGCAGCTTGAGCGAGATCTCCTACAATGAGCAGTTCTTC.

This clone was observed once. The chain employs TRBV6-1 and TRBJ2-2; no firm D call. V gave up 6 bases and J gave up 0 bases, with 5 bases separating them. CDR1 and CDR2 from the germline V gene are MNHNS and SASEGT. The CDR3 has 13 residues. The CDR3 protein is CASSPTNTGELFF. The CDR3 DNA follows: TGTGCCAGCAGCCCTACGAACACCGGGGAGCTGTTTTTT.

The chain links TRBV15 to TRBJ2-3; 10 nucleotides match TRBD2. Germline assignment: CDR1 LNHNV and CDR2 YYDKDF (reference sequence). The CDR3 length is 15 residues. Trimming removed 8 bases from V and 4 bases from J; junction bases left unmatched: 9. The CDR3 nucleotides read TGTGCCACCTCCAGGCCTAGCGGGAGTTCAGATACGCAGTATTTT. It codes for CATSRPSGSSDTQYF.